These 26 T cell receptor beta chains were sequenced from one sample in a study of T cell repertoires in cytomegalovirus infection (dated by TCRdb to about 2019). The sequencer was an Illumina HiSeq 1500. TCRdb reprocessed the public reads (quality trimming at Q25 with fastp, clone calling with MiXCR) and kept in-frame beta chains. Rows are unified per CDR3 protein, each entry keeping the most common DNA and genes. Here the sample has 450,000 to 650,000 distinct CDR3 sequences; around two fifths occur a single time. The ten largest clones capture about half of the sample. For these TCRs, the target antigens are not known. Sample treatment or condition, as interpreted from the label and publication: in vitro stimulation with specific CMV peptide epitopes to enrich CMV-specific T cells. This material consisted of cultured PBMCs, taken from culture after CMV antigen stimulation. The receptors originated from a human donor in good health (CMV status not recorded). Some clones in this sample may be carry-over from other donors' samples.

V gene TRBV20-1 combines with J gene TRBJ2-1; TRBD2 matches at 8 bases. The CDR3 has 13 residues. CDR1 and CDR2 (germline): DFQATT, SNEGSKA (reference sequence). Trimming took 6 bases from V and 9 from J; bases not matched to a gene: 10. CDR3 bases: TGCAGTGCCACCCGGGAGGGCGGGGGTGAGCAGTTCTTC. It encodes CSATREGGGEQFF.

In its sample, this clonotype was seen a few times. The chain combines TRBV27 with TRBJ1-2; possible D gene TRBD1, 5 bases. The V gene lost 2 bases and the J gene lost 6 bases, with 13 bases spanning the gap. The CDR3 is 14 amino acids. Germline lookup yields CDR1 MNHEY and CDR2 SMNVEV (reference sequence). The CDR3 region has the DNA TGTGCCAGCAGTTTAAGGGGCGGAGTCGATGGCTACACCTTC. Residues: CASSLRGGVDGYTF.

This clonotype has more than one count but fewer than ten. The rearrangement links TRBV6-1 to TRBJ1-5; D not certain. The V end was cut by 4 bases, the J end by 3 bases, with 7 bases between. The germline gives CDR1 MNHNS, CDR2 SASEGT. This CDR3 spans 13 amino acids. This chain's CDR3 is CASSGTLNQPQHF. The CDR3 DNA is TGTGCCAGCAGTGGGACCCTCAATCAGCCCCAGCATTTT.

The rearrangement joins TRBV3-1 to TRBJ1-3; unclear D gene. Germline CDR1 reads LGHDT; CDR2 reads YNNKEL (reference sequence). The CDR3 spans 13 residues. V was pared by 3 bases and J by 4 bases, with 7 bases between. CDR3 coding DNA: TGTGCCAGCAGCCAGCCAGCGGGAAACACCATATATTTT. As protein: CASSQPAGNTIYF.

The chain joins TRBV20-1 to TRBJ2-2; 7 nucleotides match TRBD1. The germline V gene encodes CDR1 DFQATT and CDR2 SNEGSKA (reference sequence). Trimming cost V 3 bases and J 3 bases; bases outside gene matches: 10. This CDR3 is built from 16 residues. The CDR3 sequence is CSASPGQVQHTGELFF. The CDR3 nucleotides read TGCAGTGCTAGCCCTGGACAGGTCCAGCACACCGGGGAGCTGTTTTTT.

This chain uses TRBV7-6 with TRBJ2-5; 9 positions match TRBD1. The V gene's germline CDR1 is SGHVS and CDR2 FNYEAQ. Germline trimming cut 3 bases from V and 1 base from J; bases unmatched to any gene: 3. The length of the CDR3 is 15 residues. The CDR3 nucleotides are TGTGCCAGCAGCTTCCTGGGACAGGGCCAAGAGACCCAGTACTTC. Protein product: CASSFLGQGQETQYF.

This clonotype was seen a handful of times. V is TRBV12-3 or TRBV12-4 and J is TRBJ1-6; no definite D call. The CDR3 has 15 amino acids. The ends were cut back, 5 bases at V and 2 bases at J, with 10 bases in the middle. The CDR3 sequence: CASSPQAAYNSPLHF. CDR3 nucleotide sequence: TGTGCCAGCAGTCCCCAGGCAGCCTATAATTCACCCCTCCACTTT.

The genes are TRBV27 and TRBJ1-2; D might be TRBD1 (5 bases). Germline values: CDR1 MNHEY, CDR2 SMNVEV (reference sequence). This CDR3 is built from 13 residues. Deletions cut 6 bases from V and 7 bases from J, with 15 bases between. CDR3 nucleotides: TGTGCCAGCAGCCCCCGGGGCCACTCTGGCTACACCTTC. It encodes CASSPRGHSGYTF.

The CDR3 DNA reads as TGTGCCAGCAACTACAGACAGGGAGGTTACGAGCAGTACTTC. Amino acid sequence: CASNYRQGGYEQYF. This chain links TRBV7-4 with TRBJ2-7, with D maybe TRBD1 (7 bases). V lost 7 bases and J lost 4, with 17 bases in between. Germline lookup yields CDR1 SGHVT and CDR2 SQSDAQ. This CDR3 is built from 14 residues. Complete variable domain (other parts from reference TRBV7-4 and TRBJ2-7): GAGVSQSPRYKVAKRGRDVALRCDSISGHVTLYWYRQTLGQGSEVLTYSQSDAQRDKSGRPSGRFSAERPERSVSTLKIQRTEQGDSAVYLCASNYRQGGYEQYFGPGTRLTVT.

The chain recombines TRBV29-1 with TRBJ2-5; D uncertain. V dropped 3 bases and J dropped 0 bases, with 8 bases sitting between them. The CDR3 spans 13 residues. Germline lookup yields CDR1 SQVTM and CDR2 ANQGSEA. Written as DNA, the CDR3 is TGCAGCGTTGACCTTGAGTACCAAGAGACCCAGTACTTC. Translation: CSVDLEYQETQYF.

This chain joins TRBV7-2 and TRBJ1-1; D might be TRBD1 (5 bases). CDR1 and CDR2 from the germline V gene are SGHTA and FQGNSA. V was cut by 3 bases and J by 3 bases, with 11 bases left in between. CDR3 size: 14 residues. CDR3: CASSLGVRYTEAFF. CDR3 sequence (DNA): TGTGCCAGCAGCTTGGGGGTACGTTACACTGAAGCTTTCTTT.

This clonotype has just a few counts. The chain combines TRBV12-3 or TRBV12-4 with TRBJ2-3; D tentatively reads TRBD1 or TRBD2 (5 bases each). CDR3 length equals 15 residues. V gave up 3 bases and J gave up 1 base, with 11 bases separating them. The CDR3, as DNA: TGTGCCAGCAGTTTGGTTCAGGGAGGCACAGATACGCAGTATTTT. It yields the protein CASSLVQGGTDTQYF.

The chain combines TRBV7-2 with TRBJ2-3; D is unresolved. Trimming removed 0 bases from V and 12 bases from J, with 16 bases in between. The germline CDR1 and CDR2 sequences are SGHTA and FQGNSA. The CDR3 is made up of 14 amino acids. The CDR3 coding sequence is TGTGCCAGCAGCTTAGCTCCCGGATCCATCCGTCAGTATTTT. It encodes CASSLAPGSIRQYF.

This clonotype came up a few times. CDR3 protein: CASSWGGTSEQYF. The CDR3 DNA is TGTGCCAGCAGCTGGGGCGGTACCTCCGAGCAGTACTTC. The chain employs TRBV5-4 and TRBJ2-7; the D gene is possibly TRBD1 (5 bases). CDR1 and CDR2 from the germline V gene are SGHNT and YYREEE (reference sequence). The V gene lost 3 bases and the J gene lost 6 bases, with 13 bases spanning the gap. The CDR3 is 13 amino acids.

This CDR3 reads CASTLEAGGAGELFF. Written as DNA, the CDR3 is TGTGCCAGCACCCTAGAGGCGGGAGGGGCCGGGGAGCTGTTTTTT. The V gene is TRBV6-5, the J gene TRBJ2-2; 9 bases line up with TRBD2. The germline CDR1 and CDR2 sequences are MNHEY and SVGAGI. V lost 7 bases to trimming and J lost 6 bases; unmatched junction nucleotides: 9. The CDR3 has 15 residues.

This clonotype was picked up a small number of times. The V gene is TRBV11-2, the J gene TRBJ1-3; D may be TRBD1 (5 bases). Germline V gene data show CDR1 as SGHAT and CDR2 as FQNNGV. Trimming left V 1 base short and J 4 bases short, with 11 bases between. This CDR3 comprises 15 residues. The CDR3 sequence is CASSLGSGPGNTIYF. The CDR3 DNA is TGTGCCAGCAGCTTAGGTTCAGGGCCCGGAAACACCATATATTTT.

The V and J genes are TRBV6-2 or TRBV6-3 and TRBJ2-4; perhaps TRBD2 as D (6 bases). CDR1 is MNHEY, CDR2 SVGEGT, per germline. V was cut by 8 bases and J by 7 bases, with 12 bases left in between. The CDR3 consists of 12 residues. The CDR3 coding sequence is TGTGCCAGCTCCCCAGGAGGGAACATTCAGTACTTC. This translates into CASSPGGNIQYF.

The V and J genes are TRBV5-1 and TRBJ2-6; 9 bases map to TRBD1. CDR1 is SGHRS and CDR2 is YFSETQ in the germline V gene. The CDR3 loop spans 17 amino acids. V gave up 4 bases and J gave up 2 bases; unmatched junction bases: 7. The CDR3 reads CASSKQGALPGANVLTF. The CDR3 bases are TGCGCCAGCAGCAAACAGGGGGCGCTGCCTGGGGCCAACGTCCTGACTTTC.

The chain has TRBV2 and TRBJ2-2, with D possibly matching TRBD2 (7 bases). Trimming stripped 5 bases from V and 3 bases from J, with 16 bases between. The CDR3 spans 16 residues. From germline, CDR1 is SNHLY and CDR2 FYNNEI. The CDR3 DNA reads TGTGCCAGCAGTCGACCCCGGGGGGCCGACACCGGGGAGCTGTTTTTT. It codes for CASSRPRGADTGELFF.

On this clonotype itself: The germline gene is not matched at one end of the junction; a read error may be the cause. This chain connects TRBV12-3 or TRBV12-4 to TRBJ2-5; TRBD2 agrees at 9 bases. The CDR3 spans 14 residues. The CDR3 region has the DNA TGTGCCAGCAGTTTAAGGGGAGTGGAGCGGGGGGTAAGGTTC. Its translation is CASSLRGVERGVRF.

V and J are TRBV7-8 and TRBJ2-7, with D maybe TRBD1 (6 bases). The V end was cut by 5 bases, the J end by 6 bases, with 20 bases between. This CDR3 region has 15 residues. Per germline, CDR1 SGHVS and CDR2 FQNEAQ. The CDR3, as DNA: TGTGCCAGCAGCCGACTGATGGGGGCAGGTGGCGAGCAGTACTTC. This encodes CASSRLMGAGGEQYF. The variable domain in full, with the rest retrieved from reference TRBV7-8 and TRBJ2-7, is GAGVSQSPRYKVAKRGQDVALRCDPISGHVSLFWYQQALGQGPEFLTYFQNEAQLDKSGLPSDRFFAERPEGSVSTLKIQRTQQEDSAVYLCASSRLMGAGGEQYFGPGTRLTVT.

This clonotype appeared a few times. The V call is TRBV19, the J call TRBJ1-1; a possible D gene is TRBD1 (6 bases). The CDR3 spans 14 residues. V lost 8 bases and J 3 bases, leaving 16 bases between the germline ends. In germline, CDR1 is LNHDA, CDR2 SQIVND (reference sequence). The CDR3 loop is CASRYGTFDTEAFF. The CDR3 DNA is TGTGCCAGTCGTTACGGGACATTTGACACTGAAGCTTTCTTT.

J is TRBJ1-2 and V is TRBV6-2 or TRBV6-3, with D possibly being TRBD1 (6 bases). V lost 7 bases to trimming and J lost 5 bases, with 17 bases between them. The CDR3 covers 14 residues. From germline, CDR1 is MNHEY and CDR2 SVGEGT. The CDR3 DNA is TGTGCCAGCACCGAGGACAGCTTTCCATATGGCTACACCTTC. Translating it yields CASTEDSFPYGYTF.

This sequence joins TRBV19 and TRBJ2-7; the match to TRBD1 covers 7 bases. CDR1 and CDR2 from the germline V gene are LNHDA and SQIVND (reference sequence). The ends lost 3 bases at V and 3 bases at J; junction bases unmatched: 8. The CDR3 covers 15 residues. CDR3 DNA: TGTGCCAGTAGTATGGTGCCCGGGACAGTCTACGAGCAGTACTTC. It encodes CASSMVPGTVYEQYF.

Only a few counts were recorded for this clonotype. The CDR3 region has the DNA TGTGCCAGCAGCCTACCGGGACAGGGCTTCACCGGGGAGCTGTTTTTT. It encodes CASSLPGQGFTGELFF. This sequence joins TRBV28 and TRBJ2-2; 9 nucleotides agree with TRBD1. The ends lost 6 bases at V and 4 bases at J; junction bases unmatched: 9. Germline assignment: CDR1 MDHEN and CDR2 SYDVKM. This CDR3 spans 16 amino acids.

The table lists this clonotype with many counts. This CDR3 is CASSLQTGGTQETQYF. As DNA, the CDR3 is TGTGCCAGCAGCTTACAGACAGGGGGGACCCAAGAGACCCAGTACTTC. The chain is built from TRBV7-2 and TRBJ2-5; TRBD1 matches 9 bases. The CDR3 sequence is 16 residues long. CDR1 is SGHTA and CDR2 is FQGNSA in the germline V gene. Losses at the gene ends were 2 bases for V and 1 base for J; bases not matched to a gene: 5.